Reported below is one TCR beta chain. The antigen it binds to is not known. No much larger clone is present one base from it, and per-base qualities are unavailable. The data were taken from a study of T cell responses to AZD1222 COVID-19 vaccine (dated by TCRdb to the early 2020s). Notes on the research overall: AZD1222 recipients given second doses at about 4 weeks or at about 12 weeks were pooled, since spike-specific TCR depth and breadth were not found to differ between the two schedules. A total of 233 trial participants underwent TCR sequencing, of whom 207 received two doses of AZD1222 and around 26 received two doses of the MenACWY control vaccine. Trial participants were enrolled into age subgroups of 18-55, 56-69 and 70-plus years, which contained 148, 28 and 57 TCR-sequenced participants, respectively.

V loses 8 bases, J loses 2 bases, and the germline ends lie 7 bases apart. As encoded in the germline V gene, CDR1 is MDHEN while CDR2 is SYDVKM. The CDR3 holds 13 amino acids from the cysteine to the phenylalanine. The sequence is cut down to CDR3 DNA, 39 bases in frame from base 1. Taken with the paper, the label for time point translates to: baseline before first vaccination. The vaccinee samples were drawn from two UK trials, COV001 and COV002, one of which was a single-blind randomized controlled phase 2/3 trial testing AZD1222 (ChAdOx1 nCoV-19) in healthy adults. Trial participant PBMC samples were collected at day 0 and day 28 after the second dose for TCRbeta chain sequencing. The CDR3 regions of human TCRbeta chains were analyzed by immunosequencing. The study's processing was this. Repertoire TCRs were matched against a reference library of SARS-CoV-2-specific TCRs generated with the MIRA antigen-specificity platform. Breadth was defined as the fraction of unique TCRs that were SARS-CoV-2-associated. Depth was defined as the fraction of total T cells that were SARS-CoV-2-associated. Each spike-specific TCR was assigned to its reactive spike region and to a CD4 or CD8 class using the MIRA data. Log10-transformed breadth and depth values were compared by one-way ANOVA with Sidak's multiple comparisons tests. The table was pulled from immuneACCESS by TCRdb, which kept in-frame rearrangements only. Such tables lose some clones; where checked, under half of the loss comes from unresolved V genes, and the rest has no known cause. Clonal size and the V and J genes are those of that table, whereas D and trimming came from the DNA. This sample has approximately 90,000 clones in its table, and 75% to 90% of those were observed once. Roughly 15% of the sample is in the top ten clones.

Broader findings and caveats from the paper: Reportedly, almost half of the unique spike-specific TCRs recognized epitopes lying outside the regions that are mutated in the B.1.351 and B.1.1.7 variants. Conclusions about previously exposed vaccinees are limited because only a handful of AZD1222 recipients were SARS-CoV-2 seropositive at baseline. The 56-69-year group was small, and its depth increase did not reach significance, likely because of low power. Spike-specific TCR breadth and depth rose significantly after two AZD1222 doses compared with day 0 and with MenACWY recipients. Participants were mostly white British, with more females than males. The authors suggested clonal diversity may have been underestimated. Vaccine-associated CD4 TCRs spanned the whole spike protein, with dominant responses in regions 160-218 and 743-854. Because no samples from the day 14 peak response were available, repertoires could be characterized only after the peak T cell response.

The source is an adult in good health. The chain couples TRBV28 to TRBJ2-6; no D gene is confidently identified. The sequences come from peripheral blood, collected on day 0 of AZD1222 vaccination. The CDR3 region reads CASQSPGANVLTF. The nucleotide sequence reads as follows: TGTGCCAGCCAGTCCCCTGGGGCCAACGTCCTGACTTTC.